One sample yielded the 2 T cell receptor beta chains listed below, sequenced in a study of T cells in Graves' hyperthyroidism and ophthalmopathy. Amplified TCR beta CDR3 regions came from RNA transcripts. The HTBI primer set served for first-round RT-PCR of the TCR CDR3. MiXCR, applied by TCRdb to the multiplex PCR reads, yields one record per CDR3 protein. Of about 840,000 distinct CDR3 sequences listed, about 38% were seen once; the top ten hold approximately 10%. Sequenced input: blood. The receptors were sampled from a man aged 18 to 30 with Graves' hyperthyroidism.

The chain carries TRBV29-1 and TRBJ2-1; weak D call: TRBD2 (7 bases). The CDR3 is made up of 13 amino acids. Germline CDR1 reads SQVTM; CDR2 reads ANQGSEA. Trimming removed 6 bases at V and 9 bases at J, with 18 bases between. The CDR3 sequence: CSVGTKGDGEQFF. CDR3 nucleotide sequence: TGCAGCGTCGGGACTAAGGGGGACGGTGAGCAGTTCTTC.

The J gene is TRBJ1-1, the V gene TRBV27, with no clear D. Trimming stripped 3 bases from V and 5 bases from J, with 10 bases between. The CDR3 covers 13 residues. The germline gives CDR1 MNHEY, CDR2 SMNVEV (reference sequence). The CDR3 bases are TGTGCCAGCAGTTTTGAGAGGCGGACTGAAGCTTTCTTT. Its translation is CASSFERRTEAFF.